These 24 T cell receptor beta chains came from one sample sequenced in a study of T cell changes during pregnancy in multiple sclerosis. Libraries were prepared by immunoSEQ multiplex PCR; TCRdb keeps only in-frame clonotypes and omits some of them. The sample holds approximately 31,000 clones, just over 90% seen once. Sequenced material: CD4+ T cells from peripheral blood mononuclear cells, taken in the second trimester of pregnancy. Every receptor here comes from a female donor with multiple sclerosis, enrolled in a pregnancy study.

The V call is TRBV27, the J call TRBJ1-5; weak D call: TRBD1 (5 bases). V gave up 3 bases and J gave up 8 bases, with 14 bases separating them. The CDR3 has 14 amino acids. The V gene's germline CDR1 is MNHEY and CDR2 SMNVEV (reference sequence). CDR3 DNA: TGTGCCAGCAGTTTCGGGCAGGGCTTTGAGCCCCAGCATTTT. Translation gives CASSFGQGFEPQHF.

This sequence joins TRBV27 and TRBJ2-5, with D possibly matching TRBD1 (6 bases). Germline-derived CDR1 and CDR2 are MNHEY and SMNVEV (reference sequence). Trimming removed 5 bases from V and 3 bases from J, with 28 bases in between. The CDR3 runs to 19 residues. CDR3 region: CASSRIPPFKRDKKETQYF. The CDR3 bases are TGTGCCAGCAGTCGAATCCCCCCCTTCAAACGGGACAAAAAAGAGACCCAGTACTTC.

This chain links TRBV7-8 with TRBJ2-3; D may be TRBD2 (6 bases). The CDR3 length is 16 residues. Trimming left V 3 bases short and J 7 bases short, with 20 bases between. Germline V lookup: CDR1 SGHVS, CDR2 FQNEAQ. The CDR3 coding sequence is TGTGCCAGCAGCTTCCCCGGGGTGACGGGAGCATATACGCAGTATTTT. Its protein is CASSFPGVTGAYTQYF. The full variable domain, rest sourced from reference TRBV7-8 and TRBJ2-3, is GAGVSQSPRYKVAKRGQDVALRCDPISGHVSLFWYQQALGQGPEFLTYFQNEAQLDKSGLPSDRFFAERPEGSVSTLKIQRTQQEDSAVYLCASSFPGVTGAYTQYFGPGTRLTVL.

J is TRBJ2-1 and V is TRBV15, with 9 bases matching TRBD2. V shed 0 bases and J 9 bases; nucleotides not matched to a gene: 9. CDR1 is LNHNV, CDR2 YYDKDF, per germline (reference sequence). The CDR3 extends over 16 amino acids. The CDR3 DNA sequence: TGTGCCACCAGCAGAGAGAGACTAGCGGCCCTTAGTGAGCAGTTCTTC. This encodes CATSRERLAALSEQFF.

The chain couples TRBV7-3 to TRBJ2-1, with 9 bases matching TRBD2. Germline CDR1 reads SGHTA; CDR2 reads FQGTGA. The CDR3 totals 15 residues. V was pared by 2 bases and J by 6 bases, with 5 bases of the junction left unmatched. CDR3 nucleotide sequence: TGTGCCAGCAGCTTATTGGGACTAGCTGCCAATGAGCAGTTCTTC. Its translation is CASSLLGLAANEQFF.

This chain links TRBV6-5 with TRBJ2-7, with 8 nucleotides matching TRBD2. J was trimmed by 7 bases and V by 0 bases; bases with no gene match: 8. The CDR3 has 15 residues. Germline CDR1 reads MNHEY; CDR2 reads SVGAGI. The CDR3 DNA sequence: TGTGCCAGCAGTTACTCGGGTAGCGGGATCACGGAGCAGTACTTC. Its protein is CASSYSGSGITEQYF.

A word on this clone: This is likely a read error, given that the CDR3 carries no conserved phenylalanine or tryptophan at its end. It is unclear where the CDR3 begins or ends on the DNA, so no DNA is shown, and the CDR3 is as TCRdb lists it. V usage is TRBV10-3 and J usage is TRBJ2-4; the table's D call of TRBD1 was not tested on the DNA. Germline CDR1 reads ENHRY; CDR2 reads SYGVKD. The CDR3 spans 8 amino acids, including both terminal residues. CDR3 amino acids: CAISTGPL.

The chain joins TRBV20-1 to TRBJ2-5; no clear D gene. In germline, CDR1 is DFQATT, CDR2 SNEGSKA (reference sequence). The germline V and J ends were trimmed by 1 base and 5 bases, with 5 bases remaining between them. CDR3 length: 11 residues. CDR3 region: CSARVSETQYF. As DNA, the CDR3 is TGCAGTGCTAGAGTATCGGAGACCCAGTACTTC.

CDR3 amino acids: CASSPISGGRIRNEQFF. CDR3 bases: TGTGCCAGCTCACCAATATCCGGCGGGAGGATTAGGAATGAGCAGTTCTTC. The chain carries TRBV18 and TRBJ2-1; 8 bases align to TRBD2. There are 17 residues in the CDR3. With V trimmed by 2 bases and J by 7 bases, 13 bases remained unmatched. Germline CDR1 reads KGHSH; CDR2 reads LQKENI.

V gene TRBV5-1 combines with J gene TRBJ2-1; D might be TRBD1 (6 bases). This CDR3 region has 16 residues. Between the trimmed V and J ends, which lost 4 bases and 5 bases, there was a span of 19 bases. CDR1 and CDR2 from the germline V gene are SGHRS and YFSETQ. CDR3 nucleotide sequence: TGCGCCAGCAGCCTGACCACAGGGCAAAAAAACAATGAGCAGTTCTTC. This gives the protein CASSLTTGQKNNEQFF. Based on the CDR3 plus reference TRBV5-1 and TRBJ2-1, the full variable domain is KAGVTQTPRYLIKTRGQQVTLSCSPISGHRSVSWYQQTPGQGLQFLFEYFSETQRNKGNFPGRFSGRQFSNSRSEMNVSTLELGDSALYLCASSLTTGQKNNEQFFGPGTRLTVL.

The V gene is TRBV30, the J gene TRBJ2-7; TRBD1 matches 9 bases. The CDR3 runs 16 residues. Germline loops: CDR1 GTSNPN, CDR2 SVGIG (reference sequence). With 0 bases clipped from V and 3 bases from J, the junction kept 9 bases outside the gene matches. CDR3 sequence (DNA): TGTGCCTGGAGTGTGGAGGTACAGGGGGCGATCTACGAGCAGTACTTC. This gives the protein CAWSVEVQGAIYEQYF. Supplemented by reference TRBV30 and TRBJ2-7, the full variable domain reads SQTIHQWPATLVQPVGSPLSLECTVEGTSNPNLYWYRQAAGRGLQLLFYSVGIGQISSEVPQNLSASRPQDRQFILSSKKLLLSDSGFYLCAWSVEVQGAIYEQYFGPGTRLTVT.

The CDR3 protein is CSVSGQGNSPLHF. CDR3 sequence (DNA): TGCAGCGTTAGTGGACAGGGGAATTCACCCCTCCACTTT. The J gene is TRBJ1-6, the V gene TRBV29-1; TRBD1 aligns across 9 bases. J was trimmed by 7 bases and V by 5 bases; bases with no gene match: 3. There are 13 residues in the CDR3. Germline CDR1 and CDR2: SQVTM and ANQGSEA. The whole variable domain, remainder taken from reference TRBV29-1 and TRBJ1-6, is SAVISQKPSRDICQRGTSLTIQCQVDSQVTMMFWYRQQPGQSLTLIATANQGSEATYESGFVIDKFPISRPNLTFSTLTVSNMSPEDSSIYLCSVSGQGNSPLHFGNGTRLTVT.

V is TRBV11-3 and J is TRBJ1-1, with D perhaps TRBD1 (5 bases). The V end lost 2 bases, the J end lost 4 bases, and 8 bases lay between the germline ends. Germline loops: CDR1 SGHNT, CDR2 YENEEA. The CDR3 has 13 residues. Written as DNA, the CDR3 is TGTGCCAGCAGCTTAAACAGGCTCACTGAAGCTTTCTTT. It codes for CASSLNRLTEAFF. Combining the CDR3 with reference TRBV11-3 and TRBJ1-1 gives the whole variable domain EAGVVQSPRYKIIEKKQPVAFWCNPISGHNTLYWYLQNLGQGPELLIRYENEEAVDDSQLPKDRFSAERLKGVDSTLKIQPAELGDSAVYLCASSLNRLTEAFFGQGTRLTVV.

The chain employs TRBV6-1 and TRBJ1-4, with TRBD1 matching 9 bases. Germline lookup yields CDR1 MNHNS and CDR2 SASEGT. Trimming removed 7 bases from V and 16 bases from J; junction bases left unmatched: 13. The CDR3 extends over 13 amino acids. CDR3 nucleotides: TGTGCCAGCATTGGGCAGGGACAGGGTATTCAGTTTTTT. As protein: CASIGQGQGIQFF.

The genes are TRBV28 and TRBJ2-7; TRBD1 agrees at 9 bases. Per germline, CDR1 MDHEN and CDR2 SYDVKM. The CDR3 consists of 16 residues. V lost 3 bases to trimming and J lost 2 bases; unmatched junction nucleotides: 8. The CDR3, as DNA: TGTGCCAGCAGTTTGGCTAACAGGGGGCAGGCCTACGAGCAGTACTTC. Translated: CASSLANRGQAYEQYF. Using reference TRBV28 and TRBJ2-7 for the parts outside the CDR3, the full variable domain is DVKVTQSSRYLVKRTGEKVFLECVQDMDHENMFWYRQDPGLGLRLIYFSYDVKMKEKGDIPEGYSVSREKKERFSLILESASTNQTSMYLCASSLANRGQAYEQYFGPGTRLTVT.

The V and J genes are TRBV6-1 and TRBJ2-2, with D possibly TRBD1 on 5 matching bases. Trimming shortened V by 2 bases and J by 2 bases, and 6 bases separated the two germline ends. Germline V gives CDR1 MNHNS, CDR2 SASEGT. This CDR3 has 14 amino acids. DNA of the CDR3: TGTGCCAGCAGTGAACAGGGTAACACCGGGGAGCTGTTTTTT. It yields the protein CASSEQGNTGELFF.

Here the CDR3 DNA reads TGCAGCGCATGGACCGGGACACGGGGTACCGGGGAGCTGTTTTTT. Translation: CSAWTGTRGTGELFF. The rearrangement joins TRBV29-1 to TRBJ2-2; possible D gene TRBD1, 6 bases. Germline V gene data show CDR1 as SQVTM and CDR2 as ANQGSEA. This CDR3 has 15 residues. The V end was cut by 7 bases, the J end by 5 bases, with 20 bases between.

The chain has TRBV19 and TRBJ1-1; D is undetermined. The germline CDR1 and CDR2 sequences are LNHDA and SQIVND (reference sequence). This CDR3 is 13 amino acids long. V lost 3 bases and J lost 8, with 13 bases in between. The chain's CDR3 is CASSITVEGEAFF. The CDR3 bases are TGTGCCAGTAGTATTACCGTTGAGGGAGAAGCTTTCTTT.

V is TRBV6-1 and J is TRBJ1-6, with TRBD1 identical over 9 bases. The germline CDR1 and CDR2 sequences are MNHNS and SASEGT. The CDR3 is 14 residues long. V dropped 4 bases and J dropped 6; count of bases not matched to a gene: 1. CDR3 loop: CASSGGQGNSPLHF. CDR3 nucleotide sequence: TGTGCCAGCAGTGGGGGACAGGGTAATTCACCCCTCCACTTT.

CDR3 sequence (DNA): TGTGCCAGCAGCTTAGGGACAGTAAACTACGAGCAGTACTTC. Residues: CASSLGTVNYEQYF. The chain combines TRBV13 with TRBJ2-7; TRBD1 is a possible D gene (5 bases). V was pared by 0 bases and J by 3 bases, with 9 bases between. This CDR3 comprises 14 residues. Germline V lookup: CDR1 PRHDT, CDR2 FYEKMQ (reference sequence).

The chain employs TRBV15 and TRBJ2-7; no definite D call. Germline V gives CDR1 LNHNV, CDR2 YYDKDF (reference sequence). Trimming removed 5 bases at V and 2 bases at J, with 16 bases between. The CDR3 consists of 15 residues. The CDR3 nucleotides are TGTGCCACCAGCCCGAACCCTACAGTCACCTACGAGCAGTACTTC. It yields the protein CATSPNPTVTYEQYF.

The rearrangement joins TRBV5-1 to TRBJ2-5, with 8 nucleotides matching TRBD1. The CDR3 totals 16 residues. V trimming: 2 bases; J trimming: 5 bases; junction bases outside the gene matches: 11. The germline gives CDR1 SGHRS, CDR2 YFSETQ. For the CDR3, the DNA is TGCGCCAGCAGCTTTGATCTACAGGGGGTGGGGGAGACCCAGTACTTC. Its translation is CASSFDLQGVGETQYF.

This chain uses TRBV6-1 with TRBJ2-7; 9 bases match TRBD2. The CDR3 totals 13 residues. The junction had 2 bases not matched to a gene; V was cut back by 8 bases and J by 0 bases. Per germline, CDR1 MNHNS and CDR2 SASEGT. This CDR3 reads CASRLAASYEQYF. DNA for the CDR3: TGTGCCAGCCGACTAGCGGCCTCCTACGAGCAGTACTTC.

This sequence joins TRBV7-6 and TRBJ2-7; 7 nucleotides match TRBD2. J gave up 4 bases and V 2 bases, and 5 bases lay outside the gene matches. Germline CDR1 and CDR2: SGHVS and FNYEAQ. This CDR3 is 14 amino acids long. This chain's CDR3 is CASSLLAASYEQYF. CDR3 nucleotides: TGTGCCAGCAGCTTACTAGCGGCGTCTTACGAGCAGTACTTC.